One and the same sample provided the 9 T cell receptor beta chains below, sequenced in a study of memory CD4+ T cells and cytomegalovirus serostatus (dated by TCRdb to between 2017 and 2020). A FACSAria II was used to sort memory CD4+ T cells, defined as single viable CD3+CD4+CD8-CD45RO+ cells. The protocol used for the library was the immunoSEQ multiplex PCR assay. Sourced from immuneACCESS, this table was stored by TCRdb with only in-frame sequences that have V and J called. A share of the clones is absent; for the studies checked, an unresolved V gene accounts for under half, and the remainder has no known explanation. Counted in this sample were tens of thousands of clones; around 74% of them appeared once. Of the sample, 0.9% to 1.5% is held by the ten largest clones. The sample consisted of memory CD4+ T cells from blood. These receptors came from an adult in good health and CMV-seropositive.

This sequence joins TRBV5-1 and TRBJ2-7; no firm D call. Trimming left V 4 bases short and J 2 bases short, with 10 bases between. This CDR3 contains 13 residues. CDR1 is SGHRS and CDR2 is YFSETQ in the germline V gene. The CDR3 reads CASSRTYTYEQYF. CDR3 nucleotides: TGCGCCAGCAGCCGAACGTACACCTACGAGCAGTACTTC.

The chain joins TRBV6-5 to TRBJ1-2; D might be TRBD1 (6 bases). Germline-derived CDR1 and CDR2 are MNHEY and SVGAGI. CDR3 length equals 15 residues. V was trimmed by 2 bases and J by 4 bases, leaving 14 bases between them. The CDR3 DNA reads as TGTGCCAGCAGTTACGCAGGGGAGGTCGGCTATGGCTACACCTTC. Translation gives CASSYAGEVGYGYTF.

The V gene is TRBV6-4, the J gene TRBJ1-6, with 10 bases lining up with TRBD1. The CDR3 is 14 residues long. CDR1 and CDR2 from the germline V gene are MRHNA and SNTAGT. V was pared by 3 bases and J by 8 bases, with 1 base of the junction left unmatched. CDR3 in amino acids: CASSEGTGDSPLHF. The CDR3 bases are TGTGCCAGCAGTGAGGGGACAGGGGATTCACCCCTCCACTTT.

The chain couples TRBV10-2 to TRBJ2-1, with D possibly matching TRBD2 (6 bases). Trimming removed 4 bases at V and 9 bases at J, with 13 bases between. Germline-derived CDR1 and CDR2 are WSHSY and SAAADI. The CDR3 has 13 amino acids. The CDR3 DNA sequence: TGCGCCAGCAGTGTCTCTAGCGTGGTTGAGCAGTTCTTC. It yields the protein CASSVSSVVEQFF.

This clone was seen repeatedly, ten times or more. V is TRBV19 and J is TRBJ1-5; no firm D call. The germline gives CDR1 LNHDA, CDR2 SQIVND (reference sequence). CDR3 length: 13 residues. Trimming stripped 7 bases from V and 5 bases from J, with 12 bases between. CDR3 sequence reads: CASNMGWDQPQHF. As DNA, the CDR3 is TGTGCCAGTAATATGGGGTGGGATCAGCCCCAGCATTTT.

The sample holds one count of this clone. The rearrangement joins TRBV9 to TRBJ2-5, with TRBD1 matching 10 bases. After removal of 0 bases from V and 7 bases from J, the junction contained 0 bases not matched to a gene. The CDR3 loop spans 13 amino acids. CDR1 is SGDLS, CDR2 YYNGEE, per germline. For the CDR3, the DNA is TGTGCCAGCAGCGTAGGGACAGGGGGGACCCAGTACTTC. This sequence encodes CASSVGTGGTQYF.

The chain has TRBV12-5 and TRBJ2-5; a possible D gene is TRBD1 (7 bases). CDR1 LGHNT and CDR2 FRNRAP come from the germline V gene. Deletions cut 6 bases from V and 5 bases from J, with 19 bases between. The CDR3 is made up of 15 amino acids. This CDR3 is CASGLGGGGSETQYF. The CDR3 DNA reads as TGTGCTAGTGGCCTCGGAGGGGGCGGTTCTGAGACCCAGTACTTC.

This clone was seen only once. The gene calls are TRBV11-3 and TRBJ2-1; TRBD1 might be the D (6 bases). Germline CDR1 SGHNT, CDR2 YENEEA. V gave up 1 base and J gave up 1 base, with 8 bases separating them. The CDR3 has 15 amino acids. The CDR3 reads CASSLVGTSYNEQFF. CDR3 nucleotide sequence: TGTGCCAGCAGCTTAGTAGGGACATCCTACAATGAGCAGTTCTTC.

The chain joins TRBV5-6 to TRBJ2-3; 13 positions match TRBD2. CDR3 length equals 17 residues. Germline assignment: CDR1 SGHDT and CDR2 YYEEEE. V lost 3 bases to trimming and J lost 6 bases; unmatched junction nucleotides: 10. For the CDR3, the DNA is TGTGCCAGCAGCTCGTTGACTAGCGGGGGGCCCCGGGATACGCAGTATTTT. Protein sequence: CASSSLTSGGPRDTQYF. The variable domain in full, completed from reference TRBV5-6 and TRBJ2-3, reads DAGVTQSPTHLIKTRGQQVTLRCSPKSGHDTVSWYQQALGQGPQFIFQYYEEEERQRGNFPDRFSGHQFPNYSSELNVNALLLGDSALYLCASSSLTSGGPRDTQYFGPGTRLTVL.